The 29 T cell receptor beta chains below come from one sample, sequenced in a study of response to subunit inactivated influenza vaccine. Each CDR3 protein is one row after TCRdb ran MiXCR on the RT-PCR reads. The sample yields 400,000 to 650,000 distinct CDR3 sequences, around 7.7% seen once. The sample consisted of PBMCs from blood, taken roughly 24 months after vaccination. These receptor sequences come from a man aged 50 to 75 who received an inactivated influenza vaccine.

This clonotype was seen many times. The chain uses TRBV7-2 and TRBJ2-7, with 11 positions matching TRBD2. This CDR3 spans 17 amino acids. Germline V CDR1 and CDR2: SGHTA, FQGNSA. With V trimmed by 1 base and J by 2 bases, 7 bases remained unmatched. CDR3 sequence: CASSLGAGLADPYEQYF. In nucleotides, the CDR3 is TGTGCCAGCAGCTTAGGGGCGGGACTAGCGGACCCCTACGAGCAGTACTTC.

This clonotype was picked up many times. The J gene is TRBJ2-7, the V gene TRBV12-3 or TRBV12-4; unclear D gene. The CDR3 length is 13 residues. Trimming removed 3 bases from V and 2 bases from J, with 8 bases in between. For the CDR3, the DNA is TGTGCCAGCAGTTTCCACGTACCCTACGAGCAGTACTTC. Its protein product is CASSFHVPYEQYF.

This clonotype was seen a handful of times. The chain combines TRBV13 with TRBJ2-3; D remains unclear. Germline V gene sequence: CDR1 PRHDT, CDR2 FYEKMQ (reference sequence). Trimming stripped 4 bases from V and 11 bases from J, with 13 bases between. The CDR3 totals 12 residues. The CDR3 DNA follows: TGTGCCAGCAGCTCGACTGGGATACGGCAGTATTTT. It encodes CASSSTGIRQYF.

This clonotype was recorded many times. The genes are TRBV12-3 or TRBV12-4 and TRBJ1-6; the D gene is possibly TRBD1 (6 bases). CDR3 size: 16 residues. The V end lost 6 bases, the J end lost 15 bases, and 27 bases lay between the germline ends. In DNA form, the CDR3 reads TGTGCCAGCAGCCCCACCACAGGGCCTATCCCTCTTAACCTCCACTTT. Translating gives CASSPTTGPIPLNLHF.

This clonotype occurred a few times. The DNA of the CDR3 is TGTGCCTGGAGAAGGGGGCAAGACGAGCAGTACTTC. Its protein is CAWRRGQDEQYF. The chain joins TRBV30 to TRBJ2-7, with 7 positions matching TRBD1. The J segment lost 5 bases and the V segment lost 3 bases, leaving 4 bases of the junction unmatched. This CDR3 has 12 amino acids. CDR1 and CDR2 (germline): GTSNPN, SVGIG (reference sequence).

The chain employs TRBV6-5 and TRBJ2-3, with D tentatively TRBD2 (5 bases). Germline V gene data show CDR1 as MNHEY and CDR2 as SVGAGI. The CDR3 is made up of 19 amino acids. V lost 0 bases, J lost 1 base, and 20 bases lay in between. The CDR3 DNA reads TGTGCCAGCAGTTACTCGTCAAACGCGGCCCGGGGTGGCACAGATACGCAGTATTTT. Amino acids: CASSYSSNAARGGTDTQYF.

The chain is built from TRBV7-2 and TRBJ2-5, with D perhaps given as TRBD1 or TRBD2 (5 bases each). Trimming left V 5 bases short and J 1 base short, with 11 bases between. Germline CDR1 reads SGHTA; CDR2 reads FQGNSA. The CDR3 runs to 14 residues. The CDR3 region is CASSKGRSQETQYF. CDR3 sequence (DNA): TGTGCCAGCAGCAAGGGACGAAGCCAAGAGACCCAGTACTTC.

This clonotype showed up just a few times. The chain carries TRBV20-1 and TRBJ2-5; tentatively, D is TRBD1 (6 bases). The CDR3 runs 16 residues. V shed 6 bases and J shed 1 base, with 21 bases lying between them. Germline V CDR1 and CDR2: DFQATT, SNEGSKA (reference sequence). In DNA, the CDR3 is TGCAGTGCCCCATCCTCCAAGGACAGCCTCCAAGAGACCCAGTACTTC. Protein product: CSAPSSKDSLQETQYF.

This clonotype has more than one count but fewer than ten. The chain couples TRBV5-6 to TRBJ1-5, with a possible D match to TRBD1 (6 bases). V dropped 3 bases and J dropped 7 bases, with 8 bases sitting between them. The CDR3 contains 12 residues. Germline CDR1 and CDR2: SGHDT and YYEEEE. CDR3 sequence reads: CASSWGGQPQHF. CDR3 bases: TGTGCCAGCAGCTGGGGGGGCCAGCCCCAGCATTTT.

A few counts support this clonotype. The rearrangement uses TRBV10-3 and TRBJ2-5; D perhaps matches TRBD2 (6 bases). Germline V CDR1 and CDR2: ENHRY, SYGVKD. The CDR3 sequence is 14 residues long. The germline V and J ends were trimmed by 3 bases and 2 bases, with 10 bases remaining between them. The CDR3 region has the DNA TGTGCCATCAGTGATACGCGGGGACAAGAGACCCAGTACTTC. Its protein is CAISDTRGQETQYF.

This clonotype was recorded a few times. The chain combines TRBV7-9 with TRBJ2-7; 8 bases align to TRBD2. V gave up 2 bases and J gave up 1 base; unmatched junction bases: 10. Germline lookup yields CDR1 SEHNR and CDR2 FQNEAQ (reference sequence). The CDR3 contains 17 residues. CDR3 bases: TGTGCCAGCAGCTTAACGGGAGGGGTTGCGAGGTCCTACGAGCAGTACTTC. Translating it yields CASSLTGGVARSYEQYF. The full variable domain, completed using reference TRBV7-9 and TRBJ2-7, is DTGVSQNPRHKITKRGQNVTFRCDPISEHNRLYWYRQTLGQGPEFLTYFQNEAQLEKSRLLSDRFSAERPKGSFSTLEIQRTEQGDSAMYLCASSLTGGVARSYEQYFGPGTRLTVT.

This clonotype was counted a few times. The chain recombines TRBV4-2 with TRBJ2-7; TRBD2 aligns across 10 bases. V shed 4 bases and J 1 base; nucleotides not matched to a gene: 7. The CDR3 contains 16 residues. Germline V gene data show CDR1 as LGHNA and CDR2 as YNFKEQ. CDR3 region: CASSRGNSGGSYEQYF. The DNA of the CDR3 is TGTGCCAGCAGCCGCGGCAATAGCGGGGGGTCCTACGAGCAGTACTTC.

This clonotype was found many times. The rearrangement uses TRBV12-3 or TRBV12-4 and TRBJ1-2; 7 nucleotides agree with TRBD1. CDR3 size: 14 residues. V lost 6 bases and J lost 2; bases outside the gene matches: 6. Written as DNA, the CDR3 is TGTGCCAGCAGCCCTGAGACAGGGAACTATGGCTACACCTTC. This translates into CASSPETGNYGYTF.

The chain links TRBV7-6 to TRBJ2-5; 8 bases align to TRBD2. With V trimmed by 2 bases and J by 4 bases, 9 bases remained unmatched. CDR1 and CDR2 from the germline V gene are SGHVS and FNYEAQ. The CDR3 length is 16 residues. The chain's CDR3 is CASSLQSGSIGETQYF. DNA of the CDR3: TGTGCCAGCAGCTTACAAAGCGGGAGTATTGGAGAGACCCAGTACTTC.

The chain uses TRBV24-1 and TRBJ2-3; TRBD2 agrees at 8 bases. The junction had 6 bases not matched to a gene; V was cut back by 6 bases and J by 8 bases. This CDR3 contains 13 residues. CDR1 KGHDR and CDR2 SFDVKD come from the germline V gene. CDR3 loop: CATSRGAGGTQYF. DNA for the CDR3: TGTGCCACCAGTCGGGGGGCGGGGGGTACGCAGTATTTT.

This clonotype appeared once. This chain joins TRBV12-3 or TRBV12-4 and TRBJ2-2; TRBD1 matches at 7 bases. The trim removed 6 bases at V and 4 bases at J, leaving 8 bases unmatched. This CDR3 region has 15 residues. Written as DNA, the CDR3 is TGTGCCAGCAGGTTTCAGGGGGTTCGCACCGGGGAGCTGTTTTTT. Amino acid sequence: CASRFQGVRTGELFF.

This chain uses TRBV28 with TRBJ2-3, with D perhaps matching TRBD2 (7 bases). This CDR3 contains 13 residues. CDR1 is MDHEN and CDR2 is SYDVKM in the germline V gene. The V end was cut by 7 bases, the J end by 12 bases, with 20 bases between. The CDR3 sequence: CASTPRGPTLQYF. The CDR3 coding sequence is TGTGCCAGCACCCCGCGGGGGCCCACGTTACAGTATTTT. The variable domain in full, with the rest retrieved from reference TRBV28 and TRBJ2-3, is DVKVTQSSRYLVKRTGEKVFLECVQDMDHENMFWYRQDPGLGLRLIYFSYDVKMKEKGDIPEGYSVSREKKERFSLILESASTNQTSMYLCASTPRGPTLQYFGPGTRLTVL.

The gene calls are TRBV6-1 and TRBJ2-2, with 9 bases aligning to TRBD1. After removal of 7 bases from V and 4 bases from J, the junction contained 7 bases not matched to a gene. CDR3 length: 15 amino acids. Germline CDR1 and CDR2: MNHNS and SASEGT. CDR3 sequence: CASTHRGLGTGELFF. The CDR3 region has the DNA TGTGCCAGCACCCACAGGGGGCTGGGCACCGGGGAGCTGTTTTTT.

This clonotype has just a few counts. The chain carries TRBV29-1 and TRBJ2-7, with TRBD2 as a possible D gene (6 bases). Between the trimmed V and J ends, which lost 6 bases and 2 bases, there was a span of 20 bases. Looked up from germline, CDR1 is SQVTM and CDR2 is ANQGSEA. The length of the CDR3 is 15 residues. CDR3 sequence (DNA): TGCAGCGTCCGGTATCGGCGGGATCTCACCTACGAGCAGTACTTC. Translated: CSVRYRRDLTYEQYF.

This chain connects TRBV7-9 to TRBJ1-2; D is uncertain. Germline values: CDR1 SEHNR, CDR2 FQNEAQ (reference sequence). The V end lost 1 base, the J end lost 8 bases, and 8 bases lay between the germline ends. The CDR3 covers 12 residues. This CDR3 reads CASSLGGMGYTF. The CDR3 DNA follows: TGTGCCAGCAGCTTAGGAGGCATGGGCTACACCTTC.

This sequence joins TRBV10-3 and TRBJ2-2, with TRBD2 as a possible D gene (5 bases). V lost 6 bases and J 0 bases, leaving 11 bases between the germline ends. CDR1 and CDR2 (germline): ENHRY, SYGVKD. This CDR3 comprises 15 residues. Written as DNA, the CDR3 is TGTGCCATCAGGGATAGCGTCGCGAACACCGGGGAGCTGTTTTTT. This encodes CAIRDSVANTGELFF.

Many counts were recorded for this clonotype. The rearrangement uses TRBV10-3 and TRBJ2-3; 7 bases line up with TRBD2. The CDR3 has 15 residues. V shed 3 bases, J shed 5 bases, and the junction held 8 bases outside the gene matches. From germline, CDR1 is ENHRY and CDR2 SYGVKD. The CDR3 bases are TGTGCCATCAGTGACGGGGGAGGGCCTTTAGATACGCAGTATTTT. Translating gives CAISDGGGPLDTQYF.

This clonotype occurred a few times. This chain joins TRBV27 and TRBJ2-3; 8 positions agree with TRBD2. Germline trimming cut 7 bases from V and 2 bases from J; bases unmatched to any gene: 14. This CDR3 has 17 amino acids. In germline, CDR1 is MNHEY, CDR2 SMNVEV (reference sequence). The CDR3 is CASKGAGTRDITDTQYF. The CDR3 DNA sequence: TGTGCCAGCAAAGGCGCGGGGACTAGGGATATCACAGATACGCAGTATTTT.

In nucleotides, the CDR3 is TGCAGTGCTATGGGTCCTAGCGGGGCACAAGAGACCCAGTACTTC. This codes for CSAMGPSGAQETQYF. This rearrangement joins TRBV20-1 to TRBJ2-5; 9 nucleotides match TRBD2. With V trimmed by 4 bases and J by 2 bases, 8 bases remained unmatched. The CDR3 consists of 15 residues. CDR1 and CDR2 from the germline V gene are DFQATT and SNEGSKA (reference sequence).

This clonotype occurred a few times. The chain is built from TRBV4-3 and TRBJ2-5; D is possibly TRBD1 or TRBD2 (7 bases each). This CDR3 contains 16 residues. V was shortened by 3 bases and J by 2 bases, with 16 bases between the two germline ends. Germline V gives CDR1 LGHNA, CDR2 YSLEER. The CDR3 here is CASSQGTAGLQETQYF. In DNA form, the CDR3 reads TGCGCCAGCAGCCAGGGGACAGCGGGGTTGCAAGAGACCCAGTACTTC.

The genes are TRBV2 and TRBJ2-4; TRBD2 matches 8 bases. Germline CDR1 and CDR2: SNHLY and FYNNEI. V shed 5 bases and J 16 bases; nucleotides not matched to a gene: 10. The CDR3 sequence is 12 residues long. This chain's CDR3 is CASSPSERELYF. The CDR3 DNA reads TGTGCCAGCAGTCCCTCTGAGCGGGAGCTCTACTTC.

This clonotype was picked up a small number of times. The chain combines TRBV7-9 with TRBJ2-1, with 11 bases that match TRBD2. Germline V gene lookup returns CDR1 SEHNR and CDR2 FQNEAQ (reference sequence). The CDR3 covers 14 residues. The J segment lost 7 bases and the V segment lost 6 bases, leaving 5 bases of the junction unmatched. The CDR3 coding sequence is TGTGCCAGCAGGCTAGCGGGGGGACCTAATGAGCAGTTCTTC. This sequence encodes CASRLAGGPNEQFF. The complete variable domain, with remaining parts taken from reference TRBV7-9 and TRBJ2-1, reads DTGVSQNPRHKITKRGQNVTFRCDPISEHNRLYWYRQTLGQGPEFLTYFQNEAQLEKSRLLSDRFSAERPKGSFSTLEIQRTEQGDSAMYLCASRLAGGPNEQFFGPGTRLTVL.

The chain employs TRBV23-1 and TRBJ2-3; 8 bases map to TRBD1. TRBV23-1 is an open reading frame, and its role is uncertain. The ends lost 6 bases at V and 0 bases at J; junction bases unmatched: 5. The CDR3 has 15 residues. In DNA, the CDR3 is TGCGCCAGCAGCCGACAGGGGCCTAGCACAGATACGCAGTATTTT. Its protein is CASSRQGPSTDTQYF.

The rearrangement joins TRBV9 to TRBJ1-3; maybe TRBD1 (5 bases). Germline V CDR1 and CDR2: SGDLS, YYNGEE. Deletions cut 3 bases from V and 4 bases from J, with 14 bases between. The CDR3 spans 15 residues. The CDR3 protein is CASSADGAKGNTIYF. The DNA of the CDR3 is TGTGCCAGCAGCGCCGACGGGGCGAAAGGAAACACCATATATTTT.